This T cell receptor beta chain was sequenced during a study of a mutant IDH1 vaccine in newly diagnosed glioma. Study information: Sex among treated patients split about 60% male, roughly 38% female; mean age was about 40 years.

The method was immunoSEQ multiplex PCR; TCRdb's version includes in-frame clones alone and lacks a portion of them. Of tens of thousands of clones detected, over 70% appear once; the ten largest clones hold approximately 19%. This CDR3 spans 14 amino acids. Germline V gives CDR1 KGHSH, CDR2 LQKENI. Trimming stripped 1 base from V and 5 bases from J, with 11 bases between. As regards this clone: Its antigen is not known.

Study results and caveats: Evidence of vaccine-induced immune responses was documented in around 93% of patients.

Regarding time point: baseline, week 1 (first vaccination visit). The treatment denotes: pre-vaccination baseline after standard-of-care therapy. Every donor had a new WHO grade 3 or 4 astrocytoma that was IDH1-mutant, with loss of nuclear ATRX. The V and J genes are TRBV18 and TRBJ1-2; no clear D. This clonotype was sampled from a man aged 25 to 40 with glioma. The source was PBMCs, collected from a glioma patient treated with radiotherapy, temozolomide or both. CDR3 bases: TGTGCCAGCTCACCACGCGCTGGAAGTTATGGCTACACCTTC. Its protein is CASSPRAGSYGYTF.